One sample yielded the 5 T cell receptor beta chains listed below, sequenced in a study of shared clonotypes between healthy human individuals. Here immunoSEQ multiplex PCR was the method, and the copy in TCRdb shows in-frame clones only, minus some. This table holds a few hundred thousand clones, approximately 97% found once. Sequences were obtained from memory CD8+ T cells sorted from blood. Subset noted: CD45RO+ cells pooled with CCR7-negative TemRA cells. The receptors originated from a man in his thirties or forties in good health.

The chain links TRBV5-4 to TRBJ1-2; perhaps TRBD1 as D (6 bases). The CDR3 loop spans 15 amino acids. The V gene lost 0 bases and the J gene lost 4 bases, with 13 bases spanning the gap. Germline CDR1 is SGHNT and CDR2 is YYREEE (reference sequence). CDR3: CASSLGSGERYGYTF. The CDR3 coding sequence is TGTGCCAGCAGCTTGGGCTCAGGGGAACGCTATGGCTACACCTTC. Full variable domain (rest looked up from reference TRBV5-4 and TRBJ1-2): ETGVTQSPTHLIKTRGQQVTLRCSSQSGHNTVSWYQQALGQGPQFIFQYYREEENGRGNFPPRFSGLQFPNYSSELNVNALELDDSALYLCASSLGSGERYGYTFGSGTRLTVV.

This chain joins TRBV10-1 and TRBJ1-1, with a possible D match to TRBD1 (5 bases). The CDR3 covers 13 residues. Looked up from germline, CDR1 is WNHNN and CDR2 is SYGVQD (reference sequence). V was pared by 0 bases and J by 7 bases, with 9 bases between. CDR3 bases: TGCGCCAGCAGTGAGTCGGGGACCCTTGAAGCTTTCTTT. It yields the protein CASSESGTLEAFF.

The chain couples TRBV10-3 to TRBJ1-6, with TRBD1 matching 9 bases. J gave up 10 bases and V 4 bases, and 5 bases lay outside the gene matches. There are 14 residues in the CDR3. The germline CDR1 and CDR2 sequences are ENHRY and SYGVKD. In DNA, the CDR3 is TGTGCCATCAGTGGGACAGGGGCAGGCTCACCCCTCCACTTT. Translation: CAISGTGAGSPLHF.

Details on this clone: Its ends do not fully match the called genes, so a read error is possible. V usage is TRBV7-2 and J usage is TRBJ2-7, with 9 bases lining up with TRBD1. This CDR3 contains 14 residues. Germline loops: CDR1 SGHTA, CDR2 FQGNSA. The CDR3 DNA follows: TGTGCCAGCAGCCGGACAGGGGCGTCCTTCGAGCAGTACTTC. This sequence encodes CASSRTGASFEQYF. The whole variable domain, filled in from reference TRBV7-2 and TRBJ2-7, reads GAGVSQSPSNKVTEKGKDVELRCDPISGHTALYWYRQSLGQGLEFLIYFQGNSAPDKSGLPSDRFSAERTGGSVSTLTIQRTQQEDSAVYLCASSRTGASFEQYFGPGTRLTVT.

This chain connects TRBV5-1 to TRBJ2-3, with 10 nucleotides matching TRBD2. Germline V gives CDR1 SGHRS, CDR2 YFSETQ. The CDR3 runs 15 residues. V shed 0 bases, J shed 4 bases, and the junction held 2 bases outside the gene matches. The CDR3 here is CASSLASGRADTQYF. CDR3 bases: TGCGCCAGCAGCTTGGCTAGCGGGAGAGCAGATACGCAGTATTTT. The whole variable domain, filled in from reference TRBV5-1 and TRBJ2-3, reads KAGVTQTPRYLIKTRGQQVTLSCSPISGHRSVSWYQQTPGQGLQFLFEYFSETQRNKGNFPGRFSGRQFSNSRSEMNVSTLELGDSALYLCASSLASGRADTQYFGPGTRLTVL.